Below are 5 T cell receptor beta chains sequenced from a single sample in a study of regulatory T cells in long-lasting Graves disease. HTBI primers from iRepertoire and Arm-PCR of CDR3 regions yielded the TCR beta libraries. MiXCR was run by TCRdb on the multiplex PCR reads, yielding one entry per CDR3 protein. The sample consists of approximately 480,000 distinct CDR3 sequences, around 15% of them appearing once. Regarding time point: newly diagnosed GD, antithyroid drugs for less than 3 months. Scientists built the TCR library using RNA that was extracted from PBMCs. These data also featured in a second study, about T cells in Graves' hyperthyroidism and ophthalmopathy.

The specimen comprised peripheral blood mononuclear cells (PBMCs), sampled at new diagnosis, from a patient treated with antithyroid drugs. The receptors were gathered from a man in his forties or fifties with Graves disease.

This clonotype was found many times. This chain uses TRBV28 with TRBJ1-5; TRBD1 might be the D (6 bases). Germline V gives CDR1 MDHEN, CDR2 SYDVKM. The CDR3 length is 14 residues. Trimming pared 6 bases from V and 4 bases from J, leaving 13 bases between. CDR3 loop: CASRTGIGNQPQHF. The CDR3 DNA reads TGTGCCAGCAGAACAGGGATTGGGAATCAGCCCCAGCATTTT.

This clonotype has just a few counts. The rearrangement links TRBV5-1 to TRBJ1-1; D unclear. Trimming shortened V by 0 bases and J by 3 bases, and 6 bases separated the two germline ends. From germline, CDR1 is SGHRS and CDR2 YFSETQ. The CDR3 totals 13 residues. In DNA form, the CDR3 reads TGCGCCAGCAGCTTGGCGGATTACACTGAAGCTTTCTTT. Translating it yields CASSLADYTEAFF.

This clonotype was seen at least ten times. The chain has TRBV12-3 or TRBV12-4 and TRBJ1-2; 9 bases fit TRBD1. This CDR3 region has 18 residues. V dropped 6 bases and J dropped 1; count of bases not matched to a gene: 15. CDR3 protein: CASSPRWTGANINYGYTF. Here the CDR3 DNA reads TGTGCCAGCAGCCCTAGATGGACAGGGGCTAACATTAACTATGGCTACACCTTC.

The chain combines TRBV14 with TRBJ2-1; D remains unclear. CDR3 length equals 21 residues. The germline CDR1 and CDR2 sequences are SGHDN and FVKESK. Trimming cost V 0 bases and J 5 bases, with 29 bases left between them. DNA of the CDR3: TGTGCCAGCAGCCAAGAGTTTGCTCAGCCCGGTAGAAGGCTAGGGCACAATGAGCAGTTCTTC. This codes for CASSQEFAQPGRRLGHNEQFF.

The chain couples TRBV25-1 to TRBJ2-2, with a tentative D call TRBD2 (6 bases). Germline V lookup: CDR1 MGHDK, CDR2 SYGVNS. There are 13 residues in the CDR3. With 8 bases removed from V and 5 bases from J, the gap between germline ends came to 12 bases. Written as DNA, the CDR3 is TGTGCCAGCGCCTGGGGGAGGACCGGGGAGCTGTTTTTT. This encodes CASAWGRTGELFF.